This T cell receptor (beta chain) derives from a study of blood T cell repertoires in COVID-19. Authors' analysis steps: The authors estimated nucleated cell counts from reference gene primer amplification. Repertoires were generated with immunoSEQ multiplex PCR, while TCRdb's copy carries only in-frame clones and drops some. The V and J calls and clone size are taken from that table; D and trimming were inferred from the DNA. Of 150,000 to 200,000 clones listed, approximately 84% are singletons. Living in 24 US areas, the participants were between roughly 18 and 90 years of age. CDR3 size: 13 residues. The V end lost 6 bases, the J end lost 8 bases, and 16 bases lay between the germline ends. Germline CDR1 and CDR2: SNHLY and FYNNEI.

The receptor's source is a human donor with acute COVID-19. The donor label of this sample is uncertain. Sequences were obtained from PBMCs or T cells enriched from blood (not recorded which). The rearrangement uses TRBV2 and TRBJ1-1, with a weak D call TRBD1 (5 bases). The CDR3 DNA is TGTGCCAGCAGAAAAGGGGCGGGAGAGGAAGCTTTCTTT. It specifies CASRKGAGEEAFF. Looking up the rest from reference TRBV2 and TRBJ1-1 gives the full variable domain: EPEVTQTPSHQVTQMGQEVILRCVPISNHLYFYWYRQILGQKVEFLVSFYNNEISEKSEIFDDQFSVERPDGSNFTLKIRSTKLEDSAMYFCASRKGAGEEAFFGQGTRLTVV.